This is a list of T cell receptor beta chains from one sample in a study of T-cell reconstitution after alpha-beta-depleted transplantation in children. TCRdb processed the PCR reads anew with MiXCR; each CDR3 protein has one entry. This table has about a million distinct CDR3 sequences, less than 30% appearing once. This material consisted of PBMCs, mostly from graft donor cells, taken 360 days after TCRalphabeta/CD19-depleted stem cell transplant. Receptors originate from a boy younger than two who had a stem cell transplant for SCID, so the T cells may come from the graft donor. CDR3s include the opening cysteine and the closing phenylalanine or tryptophan. The order of the fields is V gene, CDR3 protein.

V gene: TRBV5-1; CDR3 protein: CASSLASSGVSEQFF
V gene: TRBV4-2; CDR3 protein: CASSPLRGPNYGYTF
V gene: TRBV7-2; CDR3 protein: CASSPPAGGSTDTQYF
V gene: TRBV5-1; CDR3 protein: CASSLASGRFQETQYF
V gene: TRBV7-3; CDR3 protein: CASSARPSGGSYNEQFF
V gene: TRBV18; CDR3 protein: CASSPFQGSSSYNEQFF
V gene: TRBV28; CDR3 protein: CASRTLAGGHNEQFF
V gene: TRBV10-3; CDR3 protein: CAIRGDRRDQPQHF
V gene: TRBV12-3/TRBV12-4; CDR3 protein: CASTPGQGARRSETQYF
V gene: TRBV29-1; CDR3 protein: CSVEVRPTLDNEQFF
V gene: TRBV5-6; CDR3 protein: CASSLRGGLLETQYF
V gene: TRBV14; CDR3 protein: CASSHTQWYLGDGELFF
V gene: TRBV10-2; CDR3 protein: CASSETDSDYGYTF
V gene: TRBV5-6; CDR3 protein: CASSLVSLGTEAYEQYF
V gene: TRBV12-3/TRBV12-4; CDR3 protein: CASSLRGKGASYEQYF
V gene: TRBV11-2; CDR3 protein: CASSLQGVEGEKLFF
V gene: TRBV27; CDR3 protein: CASSTRDSSNQPQHF
V gene: TRBV12-3/TRBV12-4; CDR3 protein: CASSTGTGDEQFF
V gene: TRBV15; CDR3 protein: CATSRDNPAADTQYF
V gene: TRBV9; CDR3 protein: CASSVDPRGEKLFF
V gene: TRBV4-2; CDR3 protein: CASSQASGRVDEQFF
V gene: TRBV7-2; CDR3 protein: CASSLGSGGQINEQFF
V gene: TRBV5-1; CDR3 protein: CASRRDPGLITDTQYF
V gene: TRBV7-9; CDR3 protein: CASSQLAYNEQFF
V gene: TRBV20-1; CDR3 protein: CSARGMMARETQYF